Below, 32 T cell receptor beta chains from the same sample are listed, as sequenced in a study of cytomegalovirus exposure and HLA in healthy donors. Profiled with immunoSEQ multiplex PCR; TCRdb holds only in-frame clones, not every one. This sample has 120,000 or so clones; approximately 88% occur once, and the top ten carry roughly 1.4%. Material for sequencing was PBMCs. These receptors all come from a woman under 40 in good health and CMV-seropositive.

The chain has TRBV10-3 and TRBJ2-7; TRBD1 aligns across 8 bases. The CDR3 has 14 amino acids. Germline lookup yields CDR1 ENHRY and CDR2 SYGVKD. The junction had 6 bases not matched to a gene; V was cut back by 8 bases and J by 0 bases. In nucleotides, the CDR3 is TGTGCCATCGGTAGGACAGGGAACTCCTACGAGCAGTACTTC. This gives the protein CAIGRTGNSYEQYF.

The J gene is TRBJ1-1, the V gene TRBV29-1; tentatively, D is TRBD1 (5 bases). Between the trimmed V and J ends, which lost 5 bases and 10 bases, there was a span of 20 bases. The CDR3 is 13 amino acids. Germline CDR1 reads SQVTM; CDR2 reads ANQGSEA. The CDR3 DNA is TGCAGCGTTTCCTTCATGGGGGGGGGAAGAGCTTTCTTT. Its translation: CSVSFMGGGRAFF.

This chain joins TRBV5-6 and TRBJ2-1, with D tentatively TRBD2 (6 bases). This CDR3 region has 13 residues. CDR1 SGHDT and CDR2 YYEEEE come from the germline V gene. V was cut by 4 bases and J by 12 bases, with 17 bases left in between. The CDR3 sequence is CASSPYSGDTQFF. CDR3 bases: TGTGCCAGCAGCCCCTATAGCGGAGATACGCAGTTCTTC.

V and J are TRBV7-9 and TRBJ2-3; D possibly corresponds to TRBD1 (5 bases). V lost 7 bases and J 2 bases, leaving 19 bases between the germline ends. This CDR3 is 16 amino acids long. The germline V gene encodes CDR1 SEHNR and CDR2 FQNEAQ (reference sequence). DNA of the CDR3: TGTGCCAGCACCCCTATAGCAGGGCGGTCCACAGATACGCAGTATTTT. This codes for CASTPIAGRSTDTQYF.

The J gene is TRBJ2-7, the V gene TRBV6-5; D gene ambiguous. This CDR3 has 14 residues. The germline V gene has CDR1 MNHEY and CDR2 SVGAGI. Between the trimmed V and J ends, which lost 0 bases and 7 bases, there was a span of 13 bases. CDR3 residues: CASSYSKVRREQYF. The CDR3 DNA sequence: TGTGCCAGCAGTTACTCTAAGGTCCGGCGGGAGCAGTACTTC.

V and J are TRBV28 and TRBJ2-7; 8 positions agree with TRBD1. The CDR3 length is 14 residues. CDR1 and CDR2 (germline): MDHEN, SYDVKM. J gave up 4 bases and V 6 bases, and 8 bases lay outside the gene matches. In nucleotides, the CDR3 is TGTGCCAGCAGATCATTTCAGGGGGCGTACGAGCAGTACTTC. Amino acid sequence: CASRSFQGAYEQYF.

The V gene is TRBV5-4, the J gene TRBJ2-2; 12 nucleotides match TRBD2. Unmatched junction bases numbered 9, after V lost 4 bases and J lost 8 bases. The CDR3 is made up of 16 amino acids. Looked up from germline, CDR1 is SGHNT and CDR2 is YYREEE (reference sequence). The CDR3 sequence is CASSPGLAGVGGELFF. Written as DNA, the CDR3 is TGTGCCAGCAGCCCGGGACTAGCGGGCGTTGGGGGGGAGCTGTTTTTT.

The rearrangement links TRBV2 to TRBJ2-4; a possible D gene is TRBD1 (6 bases). This CDR3 comprises 14 residues. The V and J ends lost 8 bases and 0 bases respectively, with 11 bases between them. Germline V CDR1 and CDR2: SNHLY, FYNNEI. This CDR3 is CASGGGLAKNIQYF. The CDR3 DNA reads as TGTGCCAGCGGGGGCGGGCTAGCCAAAAACATTCAGTACTTC.

CDR3 in amino acids: CATADSRNTEAFF. The CDR3 region has the DNA TGTGCCACCGCGGACAGCCGGAACACTGAAGCTTTCTTT. The chain recombines TRBV6-1 with TRBJ1-1; a weak D match, TRBD1 (6 bases). The CDR3 is made up of 13 amino acids. Trimming left V 10 bases short and J 1 base short, with 13 bases between. The germline gives CDR1 MNHNS, CDR2 SASEGT.

The J gene is TRBJ2-7, the V gene TRBV5-1; 11 nucleotides agree with TRBD2. CDR3 length: 15 amino acids. V lost 3 bases to trimming and J lost 3 bases; unmatched junction nucleotides: 5. Germline CDR1 SGHRS, CDR2 YFSETQ. The chain's CDR3 is CASSWLAGGGYEQYF. CDR3 DNA sequence: TGCGCCAGCAGCTGGCTAGCGGGAGGTGGCTACGAGCAGTACTTC.

V is TRBV5-6 and J is TRBJ2-1; D might be TRBD2 (5 bases). The CDR3 covers 14 residues. Germline V gene data show CDR1 as SGHDT and CDR2 as YYEEEE. V lost 0 bases, J lost 1 base, and 5 bases lay in between. The CDR3 nucleotides read TGTGCCAGCAGCTTGGGCGGGTCCTACAATGAGCAGTTCTTC. It is translated as CASSLGGSYNEQFF.

This clone is a singleton in its sample. This chain connects TRBV28 to TRBJ1-2; 7 bases match TRBD1. The CDR3 spans 14 residues. With 6 bases clipped from V and 2 bases from J, the junction kept 6 bases outside the gene matches. Germline V gives CDR1 MDHEN, CDR2 SYDVKM. The CDR3 here is CASSPGQLNYGYTF. CDR3 DNA: TGTGCCAGCAGCCCGGGACAGTTGAACTATGGCTACACCTTC.

This clone was detected only a few times. This same CDR3 is encoded by further DNA sequences in the sample. V gene TRBV7-2 combines with J gene TRBJ2-7; 7 bases map to TRBD1. There are 13 residues in the CDR3. With V trimmed by 4 bases and J by 1 base, 1 base remained unmatched. Germline CDR1 is SGHTA and CDR2 is FQGNSA. The CDR3 reads CASSSGQSYEQYF. CDR3 in DNA: TGTGCCAGCAGCTCGGGACAGTCCTACGAGCAGTACTTC.

This clone came up a few times. The gene calls are TRBV5-1 and TRBJ1-4; possible D gene TRBD1, 6 bases. The V gene's germline CDR1 is SGHRS and CDR2 YFSETQ. The CDR3 has 15 amino acids. The germline V and J ends were trimmed by 2 bases and 3 bases, with 11 bases remaining between them. The chain's CDR3 is CASSLQGPPNEKLFF. For the CDR3, the DNA is TGCGCCAGCAGCTTACAGGGTCCACCTAATGAAAAACTGTTTTTT. Using reference TRBV5-1 and TRBJ1-4 for the parts outside the CDR3, the full variable domain is KAGVTQTPRYLIKTRGQQVTLSCSPISGHRSVSWYQQTPGQGLQFLFEYFSETQRNKGNFPGRFSGRQFSNSRSEMNVSTLELGDSALYLCASSLQGPPNEKLFFGSGTQLSVL.

The gene calls are TRBV18 and TRBJ2-2; 7 bases match TRBD2. CDR1 and CDR2 from the germline V gene are KGHSH and LQKENI. This CDR3 has 16 residues. Trimming at V came to 3 bases and at J to 1 base, leaving 5 bases not matched to a gene. The CDR3 DNA reads TGTGCCAGCTCACCTATAGGGACTATGAACACCGGGGAGCTGTTTTTT. This codes for CASSPIGTMNTGELFF. Drawing the rest from reference TRBV18 and TRBJ2-2, the complete variable domain is NAGVMQNPRHLVRRRGQEARLRCSPMKGHSHVYWYRQLPEEGLKFMVYLQKENIIDESGMPKERFSAEFPKEGPSILRIQQVVRGDSAAYFCASSPIGTMNTGELFFGEGSRLTVL.

The V gene is TRBV6-5, the J gene TRBJ2-3; no firm D call. There are 13 residues in the CDR3. V was trimmed by 2 bases and J by 2 bases, leaving 5 bases between them. The V gene's germline CDR1 is MNHEY and CDR2 SVGAGI. The CDR3 DNA is TGTGCCAGCAGTTACAGACTCACAGATACGCAGTATTTT. Amino acid sequence: CASSYRLTDTQYF.

This clone appeared once. This rearrangement joins TRBV6-1 to TRBJ1-5; 10 positions match TRBD1. In germline, CDR1 is MNHNS, CDR2 SASEGT. V lost 8 bases and J lost 1; bases outside the gene matches: 2. CDR3 size: 14 residues. The CDR3 sequence: CASDRGLSNQPQHF. CDR3 nucleotides: TGTGCCAGCGACAGGGGGCTGAGCAATCAGCCCCAGCATTTT.

The chain employs TRBV4-2 and TRBJ2-1, with 11 nucleotides matching TRBD2. The CDR3 contains 17 residues. V lost 0 bases to trimming and J lost 12 bases; unmatched junction nucleotides: 13. The germline V gene has CDR1 LGHNA and CDR2 YNFKEQ. CDR3 region: CASSQDTLAGGSKLQFF. The CDR3, as DNA: TGTGCCAGCAGCCAAGACACCCTAGCGGGAGGATCAAAGTTGCAGTTCTTC.

The chain combines TRBV9 with TRBJ1-1; no clear D. From germline, CDR1 is SGDLS and CDR2 YYNGEE. The CDR3 length is 14 residues. The V and J ends lost 4 bases and 1 base respectively, with 11 bases between them. The CDR3 DNA sequence: TGTGCCAGCAGCTCTATCGACACGAACACTGAAGCTTTCTTT. Protein sequence: CASSSIDTNTEAFF.

The chain couples TRBV6-5 to TRBJ1-6; TRBD1 matches 8 bases. The CDR3 consists of 15 residues. Germline V lookup: CDR1 MNHEY, CDR2 SVGAGI. V shed 6 bases, J shed 6 bases, and the junction held 7 bases outside the gene matches. CDR3 DNA sequence: TGTGCCAGCAGCGTCAGGGGGCTGAGTAATTCACCCCTCCACTTT. It translates to CASSVRGLSNSPLHF.

The V gene is TRBV5-4, the J gene TRBJ2-5; 11 nucleotides agree with TRBD2. The CDR3 is made up of 16 amino acids. Germline CDR1 and CDR2: SGHNT and YYREEE (reference sequence). J gave up 4 bases and V 4 bases, and 9 bases lay outside the gene matches. CDR3 sequence reads: CASSRALAGAVETQYF. The CDR3 DNA follows: TGTGCCAGCAGCCGAGCACTAGCGGGGGCGGTAGAGACCCAGTACTTC.

The chain is built from TRBV5-1 and TRBJ2-2; perhaps TRBD1 as D (5 bases). The CDR3 runs to 14 residues. V was clipped by 7 bases and J by 2 bases, with 12 bases between them. From germline, CDR1 is SGHRS and CDR2 YFSETQ. The CDR3 loop is CASGPQGNTGELFF. In DNA form, the CDR3 reads TGCGCCAGCGGGCCGCAGGGAAACACCGGGGAGCTGTTTTTT. The whole variable domain, remainder taken from reference TRBV5-1 and TRBJ2-2, is KAGVTQTPRYLIKTRGQQVTLSCSPISGHRSVSWYQQTPGQGLQFLFEYFSETQRNKGNFPGRFSGRQFSNSRSEMNVSTLELGDSALYLCASGPQGNTGELFFGEGSRLTVL.

This rearrangement joins TRBV7-2 to TRBJ1-2, with D unclear. CDR3 length: 13 amino acids. The germline V gene encodes CDR1 SGHTA and CDR2 FQGNSA. Trimming left V 4 bases short and J 4 bases short, with 10 bases between. The CDR3: CASSSRRSYGYTF. Here the CDR3 DNA reads TGTGCCAGCAGCTCCCGCCGGAGCTATGGCTACACCTTC.

The chain joins TRBV4-3 to TRBJ2-3; 8 bases agree with TRBD1. With V trimmed by 1 base and J by 4 bases, 10 bases remained unmatched. Germline V gene sequence: CDR1 LGHNA, CDR2 YSLEER. The CDR3 has 17 residues. The CDR3 DNA sequence: TGCGCCAGCAGCCAAGTTCGGACAGGGCCGCCGGCAGATACGCAGTATTTT. Protein product: CASSQVRTGPPADTQYF.

For the CDR3, the DNA is TGTGCCTGGGGGCCCGGGAGTTACACAGATACGCAGTATTTT. It encodes CAWGPGSYTDTQYF. The genes are TRBV30 and TRBJ2-3; D is perhaps TRBD2 (6 bases). The CDR3 covers 14 residues. Trimming stripped 5 bases from V and 2 bases from J, with 14 bases between. Germline loops: CDR1 GTSNPN, CDR2 SVGIG (reference sequence).

This clone was observed a handful of times. This chain uses TRBV14 with TRBJ2-1; a possible D gene is TRBD2 (6 bases). The CDR3 sequence is 15 residues long. V was trimmed by 1 base and J by 3 bases, leaving 10 bases between them. Per germline, CDR1 SGHDN and CDR2 FVKESK. The CDR3 spells CASSQVGGSYNEQFF. The DNA of the CDR3 is TGTGCCAGCAGCCAAGTTGGGGGGAGCTACAATGAGCAGTTCTTC.

V gene TRBV4-2 combines with J gene TRBJ2-3; maybe TRBD2 (6 bases). CDR1 is LGHNA and CDR2 is YNFKEQ in the germline V gene. Trimming stripped 0 bases from V and 1 base from J, with 17 bases between. This CDR3 region has 18 residues. DNA for the CDR3: TGTGCCAGCAGCCAAGATGGCCGGGGGAATTTAGGCACAGATACGCAGTATTTT. Translated, it gives CASSQDGRGNLGTDTQYF.

This clone was seen once. The V call is TRBV7-6, the J call TRBJ2-5; D possibly corresponds to TRBD1 (6 bases). Per germline, CDR1 SGHVS and CDR2 FNYEAQ. CDR3 length: 14 residues. V was cut by 6 bases and J by 2 bases, with 13 bases left in between. DNA for the CDR3: TGTGCCAGCAGTCTCAGACAGGCGCAAGAGACCCAGTACTTC. Encoded protein: CASSLRQAQETQYF. Complete variable domain (other parts from reference TRBV7-6 and TRBJ2-5): GAGVSQSPRYKVTKRGQDVALRCDPISGHVSLYWYRQALGQGPEFLTYFNYEAQQDKSGLPNDRFSAERPEGSISTLTIQRTEQRDSAMYRCASSLRQAQETQYFGPGTRLLVL.

The chain joins TRBV5-6 to TRBJ2-7, with TRBD1 identical over 8 bases. Germline CDR1 is SGHDT and CDR2 is YYEEEE. The trim removed 4 bases at V and 5 bases at J, leaving 11 bases unmatched. This CDR3 has 15 amino acids. CDR3 in amino acids: CASSRTGQEPHEQYF. CDR3 coding DNA: TGTGCCAGCAGCCGCACGGGACAGGAGCCCCACGAGCAGTACTTC.

The chain links TRBV27 to TRBJ2-7; TRBD2 matches 8 bases. CDR1 and CDR2 from the germline V gene are MNHEY and SMNVEV (reference sequence). The CDR3 length is 15 residues. V trimming: 5 bases; J trimming: 7 bases; junction bases outside the gene matches: 13. The CDR3, as DNA: TGTGCCAGCAGTGGAACCGAGCGGGGGTGGCGGGAGCAGTACTTC. Translating gives CASSGTERGWREQYF.

The CDR3 is CASSPFVGLGGGYTF. CDR3 nucleotides: TGTGCCAGCAGCCCCTTTGTGGGATTGGGAGGAGGCTACACCTTC. This chain connects TRBV7-9 to TRBJ1-2; D ambiguous. This CDR3 has 15 amino acids. The ends were cut back, 5 bases at V and 8 bases at J, with 21 bases in the middle. Germline assignment: CDR1 SEHNR and CDR2 FQNEAQ (reference sequence).

J is TRBJ2-2 and V is TRBV7-9; 7 positions agree with TRBD1. The CDR3 is 17 amino acids. Germline V lookup: CDR1 SEHNR, CDR2 FQNEAQ (reference sequence). J was trimmed by 1 base and V by 5 bases; bases with no gene match: 10. The chain's CDR3 is CASSPPEGQQNTGELFF. The CDR3 DNA is TGTGCCAGCAGCCCCCCTGAGGGACAGCAGAACACCGGGGAGCTGTTTTTT.